One sample yielded the 12 T cell receptor beta chains listed below, sequenced in a study of T cell responses to AZD1222 COVID-19 vaccine. TCRdb keeps only in-frame clones here, not all; method: immunoSEQ multiplex PCR. This table has over 130,000 clones, roughly 90% appearing once. Here the sequenced sample was peripheral blood, taken 28 days after the second AZD1222 dose. Source of these receptors: an adult who received the AZD1222 COVID-19 vaccine.

This clone was recorded only once. The rearrangement uses TRBV7-3 and TRBJ1-1; TRBD1 matches 10 bases. Germline-derived CDR1 and CDR2 are SGHTA and FQGTGA. After removal of 0 bases from V and 7 bases from J, the junction contained 5 bases not matched to a gene. The CDR3 consists of 15 residues. The CDR3 bases are TGTGCCAGCAGCTTAACCGGGACAGGGGATAGTGAAGCTTTCTTT. Translation gives CASSLTGTGDSEAFF.

V and J are TRBV10-3 and TRBJ2-1, with TRBD2 as a possible D gene (6 bases). The V gene lost 0 bases and the J gene lost 10 bases, with 13 bases spanning the gap. Germline CDR1 is ENHRY and CDR2 is SYGVKD. The CDR3 is 14 amino acids. The CDR3 is CAISESLAPEEQFF. The CDR3 region has the DNA TGTGCCATCAGTGAGTCCCTAGCGCCAGAAGAGCAGTTCTTC.

The rearrangement uses TRBV7-7 and TRBJ2-5, with 11 bases aligning to TRBD2. The CDR3 is 16 residues long. Per the germline V gene, CDR1 is SSHAT and CDR2 is FNYEAQ (reference sequence). The junction had 6 bases not matched to a gene; V was cut back by 3 bases and J by 3 bases. The CDR3 spells CASSLGGLAGEETQYF. The CDR3 nucleotides read TGTGCCAGCAGCTTGGGCGGACTAGCGGGTGAAGAGACCCAGTACTTC.

A remark on this clone: Other DNA sequences in the same sample also yield this CDR3. The chain has TRBV18 and TRBJ2-7, with 10 bases fitting TRBD1. Germline V gene sequence: CDR1 KGHSH, CDR2 LQKENI. V shed 2 bases, J shed 1 base, and the junction held 2 bases outside the gene matches. The CDR3 extends over 15 amino acids. Here the CDR3 reads CASSPGTGVSYEQYF. The CDR3 region has the DNA TGTGCCAGCTCACCAGGGACAGGGGTTTCCTACGAGCAGTACTTC.

The V gene is TRBV19, the J gene TRBJ2-3; no firm D call. The CDR3 contains 15 residues. The germline gives CDR1 LNHDA, CDR2 SQIVND (reference sequence). Between the trimmed V and J ends, which lost 3 bases and 1 base, there was a span of 11 bases. CDR3 region: CASSIGSRGTDTQYF. In DNA, the CDR3 is TGTGCCAGTAGTATCGGCTCTAGGGGCACAGATACGCAGTATTTT.

This chain connects TRBV7-5 to TRBJ2-1; the table's TRBD1 call for D was not verified on the DNA. TRBV7-5 is marked as a pseudogene. The CDR3 covers 17 residues. CDR3 protein: CVRGAGCPIRMYNEQFF. In nucleotides, the CDR3 is TGTGTTAGAGGGGCAGGGTGTCCAATTCGGATGTACAATGAGCAGTTCTTC.

The chain carries TRBV28 and TRBJ2-3; either TRBD1 or TRBD2 may supply D (5 bases each). V was trimmed by 3 bases and J by 3 bases, leaving 16 bases between them. Germline V gene data show CDR1 as MDHEN and CDR2 as SYDVKM. The CDR3 loop spans 16 amino acids. CDR3 loop: CASSFLGERGTDTQYF. The CDR3 DNA reads as TGTGCCAGCAGTTTTTTGGGGGAAAGGGGAACAGATACGCAGTATTTT.

This chain uses TRBV4-3 with TRBJ2-1; no clear D. The CDR3 spans 14 residues. Trimming shortened V by 0 bases and J by 14 bases, and 17 bases separated the two germline ends. The V gene's germline CDR1 is LGHNA and CDR2 YSLEER. This CDR3 is CASSQDYASPKEFF. CDR3 in DNA: TGCGCCAGCAGCCAAGATTATGCATCCCCTAAGGAGTTCTTC.

The rearrangement uses TRBV18 and TRBJ1-3, with a weak D call TRBD1 (5 bases). The V gene's germline CDR1 is KGHSH and CDR2 LQKENI. Trimming pared 3 bases from V and 0 bases from J, leaving 9 bases between. CDR3 size: 15 residues. CDR3 sequence (DNA): TGTGCCAGCTCACCCGGGACGGTCTCTGGAAACACCATATATTTT. Protein product: CASSPGTVSGNTIYF.

The CDR3: CASSLAPGGSETQYF. The CDR3 bases are TGCGCCAGCAGCTTGGCACCAGGGGGCTCAGAGACCCAGTACTTC. The J gene is TRBJ2-5, the V gene TRBV5-1, with 8 bases that match TRBD1. The CDR3 is made up of 15 amino acids. J gave up 4 bases and V 0 bases, and 5 bases lay outside the gene matches. CDR1 is SGHRS and CDR2 is YFSETQ in the germline V gene.

This chain links TRBV27 with TRBJ2-7; 9 nucleotides align to TRBD2. This CDR3 has 15 residues. J was trimmed by 6 bases and V by 6 bases; bases with no gene match: 12. From germline, CDR1 is MNHEY and CDR2 SMNVEV (reference sequence). CDR3 amino acids: CASSFTSGPTTEQYF. Here the CDR3 DNA reads TGTGCCAGCAGCTTCACTAGCGGGCCCACTACCGAGCAGTACTTC.

This clone was seen more than once but under ten times. The rearrangement uses TRBV15 and TRBJ1-1; D remains unclear. The germline V and J ends were trimmed by 0 bases and 4 bases, with 15 bases remaining between them. The CDR3 is 16 amino acids. Germline values: CDR1 LNHNV, CDR2 YYDKDF (reference sequence). CDR3 coding DNA: TGTGCCACCAGCAGAGATCGGCGGCCCAATCCCACTGAAGCTTTCTTT. Encoded protein: CATSRDRRPNPTEAFF.